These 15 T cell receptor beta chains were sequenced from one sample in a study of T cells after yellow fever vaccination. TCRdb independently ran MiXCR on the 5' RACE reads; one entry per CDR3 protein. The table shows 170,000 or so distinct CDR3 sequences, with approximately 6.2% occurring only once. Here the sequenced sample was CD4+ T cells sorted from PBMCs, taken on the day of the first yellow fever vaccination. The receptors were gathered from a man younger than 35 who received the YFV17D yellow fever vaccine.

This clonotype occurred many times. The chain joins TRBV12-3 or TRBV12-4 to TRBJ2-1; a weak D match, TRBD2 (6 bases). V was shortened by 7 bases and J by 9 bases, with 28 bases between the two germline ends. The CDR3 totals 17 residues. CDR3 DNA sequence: TGTGCCAGCACTCCGGGGAAGCGGGCCCTTTCGTCCAGTGAGCAGTTCTTC. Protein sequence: CASTPGKRALSSSEQFF.

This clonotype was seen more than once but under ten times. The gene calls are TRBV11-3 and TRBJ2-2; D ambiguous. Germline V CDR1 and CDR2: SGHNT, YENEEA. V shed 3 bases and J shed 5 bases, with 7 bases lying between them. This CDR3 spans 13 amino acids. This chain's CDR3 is CASSLQMTGELFF. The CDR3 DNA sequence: TGTGCCAGCAGCTTGCAGATGACCGGGGAGCTGTTTTTT.

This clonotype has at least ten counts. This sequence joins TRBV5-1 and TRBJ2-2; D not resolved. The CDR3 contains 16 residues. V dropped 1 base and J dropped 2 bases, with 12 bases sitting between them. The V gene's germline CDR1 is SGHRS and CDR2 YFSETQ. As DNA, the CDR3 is TGCGCCAGCAGCTTGTTTGCAGCAACTAACACCGGGGAGCTGTTTTTT. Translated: CASSLFAATNTGELFF. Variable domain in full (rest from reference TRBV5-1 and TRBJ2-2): KAGVTQTPRYLIKTRGQQVTLSCSPISGHRSVSWYQQTPGQGLQFLFEYFSETQRNKGNFPGRFSGRQFSNSRSEMNVSTLELGDSALYLCASSLFAATNTGELFFGEGSRLTVL.

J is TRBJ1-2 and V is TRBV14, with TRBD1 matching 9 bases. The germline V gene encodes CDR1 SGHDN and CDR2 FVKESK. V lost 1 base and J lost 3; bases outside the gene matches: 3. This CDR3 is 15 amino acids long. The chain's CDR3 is CASSQVGQGHYGYTF. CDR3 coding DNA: TGTGCCAGCAGCCAAGTGGGACAGGGACACTATGGCTACACCTTC.

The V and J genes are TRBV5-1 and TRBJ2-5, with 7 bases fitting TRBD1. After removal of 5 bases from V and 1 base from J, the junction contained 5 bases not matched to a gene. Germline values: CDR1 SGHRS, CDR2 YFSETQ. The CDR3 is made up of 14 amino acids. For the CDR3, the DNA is TGCGCCAGCAGACCGGGACAGCTCCAAGAGACCCAGTACTTC. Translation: CASRPGQLQETQYF.

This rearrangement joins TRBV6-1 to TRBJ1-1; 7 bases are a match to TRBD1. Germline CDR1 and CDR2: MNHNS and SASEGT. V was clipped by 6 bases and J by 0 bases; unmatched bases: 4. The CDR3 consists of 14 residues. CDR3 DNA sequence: TGTGCCAGCAGGAAGGGACAGCTGAACACTGAAGCTTTCTTT. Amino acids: CASRKGQLNTEAFF.

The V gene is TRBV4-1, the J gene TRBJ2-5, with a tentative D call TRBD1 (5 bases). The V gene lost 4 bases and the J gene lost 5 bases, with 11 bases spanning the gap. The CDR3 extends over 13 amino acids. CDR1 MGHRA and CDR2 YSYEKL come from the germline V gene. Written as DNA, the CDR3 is TGCGCCAGCAGCCTGTCAGGGTTGGAGACCCAGTACTTC. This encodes CASSLSGLETQYF.

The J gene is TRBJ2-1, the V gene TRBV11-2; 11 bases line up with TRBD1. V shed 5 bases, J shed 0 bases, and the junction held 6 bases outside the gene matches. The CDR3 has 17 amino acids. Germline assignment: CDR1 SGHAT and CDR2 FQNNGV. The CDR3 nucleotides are TGTGCCAGCAGCCTCAGGGACAGGGGGAGCTCCTACAATGAGCAGTTCTTC. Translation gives CASSLRDRGSSYNEQFF.

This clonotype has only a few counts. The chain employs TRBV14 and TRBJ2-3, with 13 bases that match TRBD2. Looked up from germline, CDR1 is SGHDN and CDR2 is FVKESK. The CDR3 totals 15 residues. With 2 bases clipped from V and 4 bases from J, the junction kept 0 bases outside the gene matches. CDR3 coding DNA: TGTGCCAGCAGCCAAACTAGCGGGGGGGCAGATACGCAGTATTTT. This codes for CASSQTSGGADTQYF.

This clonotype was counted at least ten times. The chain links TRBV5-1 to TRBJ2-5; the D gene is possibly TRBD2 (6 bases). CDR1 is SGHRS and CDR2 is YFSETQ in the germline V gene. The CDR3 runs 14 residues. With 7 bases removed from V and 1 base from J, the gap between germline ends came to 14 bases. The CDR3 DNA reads TGCGCCAGCGGGGAGGTTCCCCCCCAAGAGACCCAGTACTTC. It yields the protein CASGEVPPQETQYF.

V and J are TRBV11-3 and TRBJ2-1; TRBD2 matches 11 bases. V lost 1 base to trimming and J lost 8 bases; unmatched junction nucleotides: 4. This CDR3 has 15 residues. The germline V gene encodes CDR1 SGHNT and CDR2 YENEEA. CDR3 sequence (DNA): TGTGCCAGCAGCTTAGTAGCGGGGGGGTGGGATGAGCAGTTCTTC. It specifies CASSLVAGGWDEQFF.

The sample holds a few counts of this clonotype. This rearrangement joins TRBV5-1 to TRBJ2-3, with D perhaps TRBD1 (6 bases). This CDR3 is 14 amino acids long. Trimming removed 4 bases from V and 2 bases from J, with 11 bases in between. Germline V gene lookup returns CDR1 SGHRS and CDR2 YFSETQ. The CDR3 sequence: CASSAGQSTDTQYF. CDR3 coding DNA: TGCGCCAGCAGCGCTGGACAGTCCACAGATACGCAGTATTTT.

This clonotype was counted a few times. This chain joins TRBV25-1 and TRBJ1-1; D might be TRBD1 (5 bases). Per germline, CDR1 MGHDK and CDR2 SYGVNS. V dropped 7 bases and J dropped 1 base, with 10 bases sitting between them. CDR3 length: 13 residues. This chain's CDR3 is CASILGANTEAFF. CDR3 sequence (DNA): TGTGCCAGCATTCTAGGGGCGAACACTGAAGCTTTCTTT.

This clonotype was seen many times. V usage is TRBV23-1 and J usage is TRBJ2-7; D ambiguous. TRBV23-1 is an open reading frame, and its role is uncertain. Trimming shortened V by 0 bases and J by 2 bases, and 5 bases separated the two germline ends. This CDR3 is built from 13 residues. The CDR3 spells CASSQSTPYEQYV. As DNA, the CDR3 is TGCGCCAGCAGTCAATCGACCCCCTACGAGCAGTACGTC.

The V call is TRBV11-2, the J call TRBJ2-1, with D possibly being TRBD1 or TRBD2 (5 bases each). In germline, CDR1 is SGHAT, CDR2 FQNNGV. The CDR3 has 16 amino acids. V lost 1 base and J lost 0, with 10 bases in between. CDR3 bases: TGTGCCAGCAGCTTAGTGGGACCGAGCTCCTACAATGAGCAGTTCTTC. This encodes CASSLVGPSSYNEQFF.